This T cell receptor (beta chain) was found in a study of blood T cell repertoires in COVID-19. Study details: Italy, Spain and the United States were the sources of the convalescent and acute COVID-19 samples. PBMCs, B-cell-depleted T cells, or T cells provided the cDNA or gDNA that made up the material.

This clone was found once. This CDR3 is 14 amino acids long. Trimming took 1 base from V and 13 from J, leaving 16 bases between them. Germline V CDR1 and CDR2: MNHEY, SVGEGT. Authors' processing steps: How many nucleated cells were present was estimated from reference gene primer amplification. TCRdb's copy holds only in-frame clones and misses some; the assay was immunoSEQ multiplex PCR. V and J calls and clone size are copied from that table; D and trimming were computed from the DNA. The table has some 300,000 clones, just under 90% seen once. This receptor was obtained from a woman in her fifties or sixties with COVID-19, enrolled during active disease. This sequence joins TRBV6-2 or TRBV6-3 and TRBJ2-2; possible D gene TRBD2, 6 bases. Sequenced: peripheral blood. This CDR3 reads CASSYFPRGGVLFF. CDR3 bases: TGTGCCAGCAGTTACTTCCCTCGGGGAGGTGTGCTGTTTTTT.